This T cell receptor (beta chain) was sequenced in a study of identical twins. Study-wide results and caveats: Possibly, invariant MAIT and iNKT cells partly confounded zero-insertion analyses. Donors were not followed over many years; analysis was cross-sectional.

Concerning this clonotype: As yet, its antigen is unknown.

This CDR3 contains 15 residues. Deletions cut 4 bases from V and 8 bases from J, with 20 bases between. CDR1 and CDR2 (germline): SGHKS, YYEKEE (reference sequence). Unique molecular identifiers were in the cDNA, with template-switch universal primer binding. TCRdb analysed the 5' RACE reads with MiXCR anew, one entry per CDR3 protein. Of fewer than 800,000 distinct CDR3 sequences listed, less than 9% are singletons. These same records also appear under a second study, on yellow fever vaccine responses in identical twins. According to that study: Reportedly, the T cell response mounted by twins to vaccine seemed partly convergent, partly personalized.

The chain is built from TRBV5-5 and TRBJ2-3; D perhaps matches TRBD2 (6 bases). The sequence was collected from a woman between 18 and 29 years old in good health. Sequencing was carried out using PBMCs. The CDR3 DNA is TGTGCCAGCAGCCCGGCGGTCGGAGCGGGCACTACGCAGTATTTT. Its translation: CASSPAVGAGTTQYF. The variable domain in full, completed from reference TRBV5-5 and TRBJ2-3, reads DAGVTQSPTHLIKTRGQQVTLRCSPISGHKSVSWYQQVLGQGPQFIFQYYEKEERGRGNFPDRFSARQFPNYSSELNVNALLLGDSALYLCASSPAVGAGTTQYFGPGTRLTVL.